This is a list of T cell receptor beta chains from one sample in a study of shared clonotypes between healthy human individuals. Produced via immunoSEQ multiplex PCR; TCRdb's table is partial and in-frame only. This table has 2 million to 3 million clones, approximately 93% appearing once. What was sequenced was naive CD4+ T cells from PBMCs. Receptors originate from a man in his late teens or twenties in good health. Some clones in this sample may be carry-over from other donors' samples. CDR3s include the opening cysteine and the closing phenylalanine or tryptophan. A D gene is named only where the DNA matches it firmly. Size is omitted from some rows. Given values are once, few, many or a class for expanded clones.

>TRBV21-1|TRBJ1-2|-|-
TGTGCCGGCGACAGGGGGCAGAACTATGGCTACACCTTC
CAGDRGQNYGYTF
>TRBV5-1|TRBJ2-5|TRBD2|-
TGCGCCAGCAGTGGGGGGTCTAGCGGGAGTGAGACCCAGTACTTC
CASSGGSSGSETQYF
>TRBV5-1|TRBJ2-5|TRBD1|-
TGCGCCAGCAGCTTGGTAGGCAGGGGGGAGACCCAGTACTTC
CASSLVGRGETQYF
>TRBV6-1|TRBJ2-4|-|-
TGTGCCAGCAGTGAAGAACGACTAGCCAAAAACATTCAGTACTTC
CASSEERLAKNIQYF
>TRBV7-8|TRBJ2-2|-|-
TGTGCCAGCAGCTTACGGGCTAGCGCGAACACCGGGGAGCTGTTTTTT
CASSLRASANTGELFF
>TRBV28|TRBJ2-7|TRBD1|-
TGTGCCAGCAGTCAAGGAGGACAGGGGCCCTACGAGCAGTACTTC
CASSQGGQGPYEQYF
>TRBV27|TRBJ2-1|-|-
TGTGCCAGCAGTACACAGGGAAACAATGAGCAGTTCTTC
CASSTQGNNEQFF
>TRBV25-1|TRBJ2-1|-|-
TGTGCCAGCAGTACCGGGACACGGGCCCACCAGGCGCAGTTCTTC
CASSTGTRAHQAQFF
>TRBV5-1|TRBJ2-5|-|-
TGCGCCAGCAGCTTGGGGGGGAATCAAGAGACCCAGTACTTC
CASSLGGNQETQYF
>TRBV30|TRBJ2-1|-|-
TGTGCCTGGAGTGTCGCGACCACCAATGAGCAGTTCTTC
CAWSVATTNEQFF
>TRBV7-3|TRBJ2-7|-|-
TGTGCCAGCAGCTTAGGTAGGGGCTACGAGCAGTACTTC
CASSLGRGYEQYF
>TRBV9|TRBJ1-3|-|-
TGTGCCAGCAGCCCCCAAGTGAGGGCAGGGGATTTTGGAAACACCATATATTTT
CASSPQVRAGDFGNTIYF
>TRBV5-4|TRBJ1-1|-|-
TGTGCCAGCAGCGCGCGGAACACTGAAGCTTTCTTT
CASSARNTEAFF
>TRBV23-1|TRBJ1-5|-|-
TGCGCCAGCAGTCAATTGTTAGGCAATCAGCCCCAGCATTTT
CASSQLLGNQPQHF
>TRBV6-1|TRBJ1-2|-|-
TGTGCCAGCAGTGAACCCAGCGGCTACACCTTC
CASSEPSGYTF
>TRBV14|TRBJ2-3|TRBD2|-
TGTGCCAGCAGCCGGCTTCGGACTAGCGGGAGCGGGGCATGGACAGATACGCAGTATTTT
CASSRLRTSGSGAWTDTQYF
>TRBV7-3|TRBJ2-3|-|-
TGTGCCAGCAGCTTAGAGGTGGGCACAGATACGCAGTATTTT
CASSLEVGTDTQYF
>TRBV18|TRBJ2-1|TRBD2|-
TGTGCCAGCTCACCGGCTAGCGGGAGCCGTTACAATGAGCAGTTCTTC
CASSPASGSRYNEQFF
>TRBV7-3|TRBJ2-1|TRBD1|-
TGTGCCAGCAGCGTAGACAGGGGCGATGAGCAGTTCTTC
CASSVDRGDEQFF
>TRBV19|TRBJ1-5|-|-
TGTGCCAGTAGTATCTTAGGCCCGAGCAATCAGCCCCAGCATTTT
CASSILGPSNQPQHF
>TRBV19|TRBJ1-1|TRBD1|-
TGTGCCAGTAGTATGAGACAGGGGGTAGGGACTGAAGCTTTCTTT
CASSMRQGVGTEAFF
>TRBV28|TRBJ1-3|TRBD1|-
TGTGCCAGCATCACAGGGGCTGGAAACACCATATATTTT
CASITGAGNTIYF
>TRBV28|TRBJ2-5|TRBD2|-
TGTGCCAGCAGCCTGGAGCGGGGGAGGCAAGAGACCCAGTACTTC
CASSLERGRQETQYF
>TRBV30|TRBJ1-3|-|-
TGTGCCTGGGGACCGGGCCTTCGAAGGGACCCTGGAAACACCATATATTTT
CAWGPGLRRDPGNTIYF
>TRBV2|TRBJ1-1|-|-
TGTGCCAGCTTGTCCAGCACTGAAGCTTTCTTT
CASLSSTEAFF
>TRBV7-9|TRBJ2-5|-|-
TGTGCCAGCAGCTACCAAGAGACCCAGTACTTC
CASSYQETQYF
>TRBV27|TRBJ1-6|-|-
TGTGCCAGCAGTTGGAGGGATTCACCCCTCCACTTT
CASSWRDSPLHF
>TRBV19|TRBJ2-1|TRBD2|-
TGTGCCAGTAGTATTAAGTCCCGGGCGGGGGGGAATGGAGAGCAGTTCTTC
CASSIKSRAGGNGEQFF
>TRBV11-1|TRBJ2-5|-|-
TGTGCCAGCAGCCTAAGTGAAGAGACCCAGTACTTC
CASSLSEETQYF
>TRBV6-1|TRBJ2-3|TRBD2|-
TGTGCCAGCAGTGTCGGAGCGGGGGCGACAGATACGCAGTATTTT
CASSVGAGATDTQYF
>TRBV6-5|TRBJ1-2|TRBD1|-
TGTGCCAGCAGCCCAACAGGGGGCTATGGCTACACCTTC
CASSPTGGYGYTF
>TRBV10-3|TRBJ2-1|TRBD2|once
TGTGCCATCAGTGGACTAGCGGGAATTAATGAGCAGTTCTTC
CAISGLAGINEQFF
>TRBV18|TRBJ1-1|TRBD1|-
TGTGCCAGCTCACCAGAAGGACAGGGCCGCGGAGCTTTCTTT
CASSPEGQGRGAFF
>TRBV5-1|TRBJ2-2|-|-
TGCGCCAGCTCCGTGGGCCGCCTCGCGAACACCGGGGAGCTGTTTTTT
CASSVGRLANTGELFF
>TRBV7-9|TRBJ2-5|-|-
TGTGCCAGCAACTCCCGGGGGTCCCAAGAGACCCAGTACTTC
CASNSRGSQETQYF
>TRBV5-1|TRBJ1-2|-|-
TGCGCCAGCAGCTTGGGGCACCCGGGGGACGGCTACACCTTC
CASSLGHPGDGYTF
>TRBV2|TRBJ1-4|-|-
TGTGCCAGCACGGGACATCCCTGGGAGGGAACTAATGAAAAACTGTTTTTT
CASTGHPWEGTNEKLFF
>TRBV5-1|TRBJ2-2|-|-
TGCGCCAGCAGCTTTTCGCGGGCCGGGGAGCTGTTTTTT
CASSFSRAGELFF
>TRBV4-1|TRBJ2-2|TRBD2|-
TGCGCCAGCAGCCAGGAATCGACTAGCGGGACCCTTACGAACACCGGGGAGCTGTTTTTT
CASSQESTSGTLTNTGELFF
>TRBV5-1|TRBJ2-7|-|-
TGCGCCAGCAGCCCGTCGACAGGAGCTCACGAGCAGTACTTC
CASSPSTGAHEQYF
>TRBV5-1|TRBJ2-1|-|once
TGCGCCAGCAGCTTGGGGCAGGTCTCGTACAATGAGCAGTTCTTC
CASSLGQVSYNEQFF